This T cell receptor beta chain is drawn from a study of cytomegalovirus exposure and HLA in healthy donors. As for the study in general: A later analysis reported the 120 or so validation repertoires used the same platform as the roughly 670 first-cohort repertoires. Notes on the study in general: First-cohort TCR clusters were later found to tend to co-occur in the roughly 110 validation repertoires. The study labeled roughly 160 TCR beta chains cytomegalovirus-associated. While the bulk of TCR sequences proved rare, some public TCRs turned up in many donors.

As regards this clone: The antigen is unknown.

TCRdb's table, derived via immunoSEQ multiplex PCR, lists solely in-frame clones and lacks some. The sample shows approximately 280,000 clones, around 89% of them seen only once. The V segment lost 5 bases and the J segment 7 bases; nucleotides outside the gene matches: 16. The CDR3 runs 17 residues. CDR1 and CDR2 (germline): SGHTA, FQGTGA. This receptor was identified in a woman younger than 35 in good health and CMV-seronegative. Sequenced material: PBMCs. V usage is TRBV7-3 and J usage is TRBJ2-3; 9 nucleotides line up with TRBD1. Written as DNA, the CDR3 is TGTGCCAGCAGCCGAGAGAGGAATGACAGGGGGGGTAATACGCAGTATTTT. Protein product: CASSRERNDRGGNTQYF.